This T cell receptor beta chain was observed in a study of vaccination and CD4 T cells after COVID-19. Looking at the study overall: The study enrolled six male and four female convalescents, two of whom were Hispanic. Timing of post-vaccine sample collection was a median roughly 70 days after dose two, with a range of 14 to 241.

Note on this clonotype: Its antigen is currently unknown. A much larger clone is a single base away; this may be a read error.

Treatment noted: roughly ten-day PBMC culture with coronavirus spike peptide pools or control peptides (ViraFEST assay). Peptide-pool expansion of antigen-specific T cells preceded TCR sequencing in ViraFEST. The length of the CDR3 is 12 residues. V lost 4 bases and J 7 bases, leaving 8 bases between the germline ends. Germline assignment: CDR1 SNHLY and CDR2 FYNNEI. The study sequenced cultured CD4+ T cell DNA using the Oncomine TCR Beta short-read assay. TCRdb analysed the PCR reads with MiXCR anew, one entry per CDR3 protein. The sample shows about 19,000 distinct CDR3 sequences, 20% to 25% of them seen only once.

This clonotype was sampled from a human donor with COVID-19. The V and J genes are TRBV2 and TRBJ1-5; D unresolved. The sequenced material came from cultured CD4+ T cells from blood. For the CDR3, the DNA is TGTGCCAGCAGTGTTGGGTCCCAGCCCCAGCATTTT. This gives the protein CASSVGSQPQHF.